Listed below are T cell receptor beta chains from one sample, sequenced in a study of identical twins. TCRdb reprocessed the 5' RACE reads via MiXCR and lists one record per CDR3 protein. The sample shows 450,000 or so distinct CDR3 sequences, 12% to 15% of them seen only once. The data were also submitted as part of a second study, on yellow fever vaccine responses in identical twins.

The material sequenced was CD4+ T cells sorted from blood. The receptors come from a woman under 30 in good health. The CDR3 runs from the conserved cysteine through the conserved F or W. Fields, in order: V gene, CDR3 length, CDR3 protein.

TRBV29-1 18 CSVSSGTAKNFKYNEQFF
TRBV4-1 14 CASSQYQGFYEQYF
TRBV28 15 CASSRPTGISYEQYF
TRBV24-1 13 CATSAGGGNIQYF
TRBV11-2 21 CASSFGLTSGRARGSYNEQFF
TRBV5-1 15 CASSQRLTSYNEQFF
TRBV6-1 13 CAIRGDRANEQYF
TRBV18 18 CASSPLKDGGSGANVLTF
TRBV5-1 16 CASSLVLAASTDTQYF
TRBV27 14 CASSLTGVYNEQFF
TRBV7-6 18 CASSLEGAGGPLKETQYF
TRBV29-1 13 CSVGAGVYNEQFF
TRBV4-2 14 CASSQVGGRETQYF
TRBV28 16 CASSSTQRERVYEQYF
TRBV29-1 14 CSVKDRLTTGELFF
TRBV7-2 14 CASSLAGLTIEQFF
TRBV5-1 15 CASAPGSLSNYEQYF
TRBV29-1 12 CSVEDHRETQYF
TRBV19 14 CASSLQEGAYEQYF
TRBV20-1 14 CSATARGGLDEQYF
TRBV7-9 14 CASSSTTGYNEQFF
TRBV5-1 13 CASSFEGTDTQYF
TRBV5-1 17 CASSSRTSGVSTDTQYF
TRBV30 10 CAQGPNEQFF
TRBV11-1 18 CASSFMGLAGGLYNEQFF
TRBV2 16 CASRPLGGLTTDTQYF
TRBV2 14 CASSEAGETYEQYF
TRBV5-1 15 CASRAGGFGTDTQYF
TRBV6-1 15 CASKKGQTFTDTQYF
TRBV12-3/TRBV12-4 14 CASSLVGTGGEQYF
TRBV28 14 CASSMGQPPWEQFF
TRBV28 14 CASSSADSTHEAFF
TRBV28 13 CASSLRRPGELFF
TRBV3-1 12 CASSPIRGELFF
TRBV15 11 CATSRDGPGVF
TRBV27 13 CASSFRGFDEQFF